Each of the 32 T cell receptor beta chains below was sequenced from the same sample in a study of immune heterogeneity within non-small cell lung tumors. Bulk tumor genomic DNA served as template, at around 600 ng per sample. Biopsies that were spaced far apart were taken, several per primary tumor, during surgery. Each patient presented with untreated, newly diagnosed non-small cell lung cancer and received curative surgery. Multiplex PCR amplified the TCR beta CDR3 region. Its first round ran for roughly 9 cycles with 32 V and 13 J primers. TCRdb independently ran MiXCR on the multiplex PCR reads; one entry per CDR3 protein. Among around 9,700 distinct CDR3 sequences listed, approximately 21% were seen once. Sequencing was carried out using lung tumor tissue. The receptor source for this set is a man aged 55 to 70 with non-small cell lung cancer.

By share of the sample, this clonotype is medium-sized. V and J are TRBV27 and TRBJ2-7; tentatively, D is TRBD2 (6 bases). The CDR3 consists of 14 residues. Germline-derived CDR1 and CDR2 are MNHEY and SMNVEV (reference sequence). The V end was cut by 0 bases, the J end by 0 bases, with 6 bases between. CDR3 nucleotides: TGTGCCAGCAGTTTATCGCGGGACTCCTACGAGCAGTACTTC. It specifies CASSLSRDSYEQYF.

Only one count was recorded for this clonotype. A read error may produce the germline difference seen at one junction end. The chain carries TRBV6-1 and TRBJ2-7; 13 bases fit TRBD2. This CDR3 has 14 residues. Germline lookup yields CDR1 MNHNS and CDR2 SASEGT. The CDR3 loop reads CASSELAGGNEQYF. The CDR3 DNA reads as TGCGCCAGCAGTGAACTAGCGGGAGGGAACGAGCAGTACTTC.

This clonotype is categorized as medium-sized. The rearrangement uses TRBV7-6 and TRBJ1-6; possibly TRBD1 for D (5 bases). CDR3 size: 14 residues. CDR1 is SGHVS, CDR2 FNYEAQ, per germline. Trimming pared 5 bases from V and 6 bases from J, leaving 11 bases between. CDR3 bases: TGTGCCAGCAGCCAGACAGATTTTAATTCACCCCTCCACTTT. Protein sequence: CASSQTDFNSPLHF.

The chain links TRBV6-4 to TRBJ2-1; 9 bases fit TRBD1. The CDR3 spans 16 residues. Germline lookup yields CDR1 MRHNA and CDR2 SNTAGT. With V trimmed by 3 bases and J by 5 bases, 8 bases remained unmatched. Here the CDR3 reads CASSELPGTGHNEQFF. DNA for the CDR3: TGTGCCAGCAGTGAACTTCCCGGGACAGGGCACAATGAGCAGTTCTTC.

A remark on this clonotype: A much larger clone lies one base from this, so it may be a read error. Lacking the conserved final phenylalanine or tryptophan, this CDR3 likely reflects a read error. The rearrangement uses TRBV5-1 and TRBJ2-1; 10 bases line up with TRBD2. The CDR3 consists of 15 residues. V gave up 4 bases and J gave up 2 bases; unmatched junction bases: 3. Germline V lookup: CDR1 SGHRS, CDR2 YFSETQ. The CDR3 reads CASSAGLAPYNEQFL. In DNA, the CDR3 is TGCGCCAGCAGCGCGGGACTAGCGCCCTACAATGAGCAGTTCCTC.

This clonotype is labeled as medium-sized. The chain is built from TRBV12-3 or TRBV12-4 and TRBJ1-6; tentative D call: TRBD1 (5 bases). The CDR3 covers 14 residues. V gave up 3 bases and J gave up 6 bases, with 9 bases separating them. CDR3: CASSFRQGNSPLHF. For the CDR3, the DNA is TGTGCCAGCAGTTTCCGGCAGGGTAATTCACCCCTCCACTTT.

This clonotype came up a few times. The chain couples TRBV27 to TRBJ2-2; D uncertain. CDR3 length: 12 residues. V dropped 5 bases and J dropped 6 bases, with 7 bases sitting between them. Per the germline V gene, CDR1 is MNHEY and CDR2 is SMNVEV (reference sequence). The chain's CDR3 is CASSAPSGELFF. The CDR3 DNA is TGTGCCAGCAGTGCTCCTTCCGGGGAGCTGTTTTTT.

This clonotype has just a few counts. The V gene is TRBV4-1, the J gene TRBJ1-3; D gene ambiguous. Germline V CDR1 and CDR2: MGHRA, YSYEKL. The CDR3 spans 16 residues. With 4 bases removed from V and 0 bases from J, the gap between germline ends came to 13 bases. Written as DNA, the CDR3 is TGCGCCAGCAGCCGAGAAGGGCACGGCTCTGGAAACACCATATATTTT. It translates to CASSREGHGSGNTIYF.

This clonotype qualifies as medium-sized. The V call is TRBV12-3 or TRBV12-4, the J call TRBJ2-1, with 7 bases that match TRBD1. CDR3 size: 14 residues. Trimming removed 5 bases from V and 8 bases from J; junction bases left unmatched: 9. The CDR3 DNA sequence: TGTGCCAGCAGTAAGCGACAGGGTAAGGATGAGCAGTTCTTC. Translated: CASSKRQGKDEQFF.

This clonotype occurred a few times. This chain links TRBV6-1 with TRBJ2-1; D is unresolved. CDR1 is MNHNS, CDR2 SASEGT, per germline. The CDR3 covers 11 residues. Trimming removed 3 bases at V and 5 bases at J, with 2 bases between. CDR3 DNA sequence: TGTGCCAGCAGTGACCACAATGAGCAGTTCTTC. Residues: CASSDHNEQFF.

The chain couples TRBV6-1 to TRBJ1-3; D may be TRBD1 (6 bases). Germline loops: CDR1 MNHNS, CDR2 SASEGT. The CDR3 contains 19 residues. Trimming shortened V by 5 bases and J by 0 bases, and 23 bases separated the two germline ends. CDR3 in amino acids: CASSLRVGGPTSSGNTIYF. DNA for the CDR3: TGTGCCAGCAGTCTAAGGGTAGGGGGACCTACTAGCTCTGGAAACACCATATATTTT.

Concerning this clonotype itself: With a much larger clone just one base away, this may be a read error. CDR3 nucleotide sequence: TGTGCCATCAGTGGCCAGGGGTTATACGAGCAGTACTTC. Its protein product is CAISGQGLYEQYF. The J gene is TRBJ2-7, the V gene TRBV10-3; tentatively, D is TRBD1 (6 bases). There are 13 residues in the CDR3. Per germline, CDR1 ENHRY and CDR2 SYGVKD. V was trimmed by 4 bases and J by 4 bases, leaving 11 bases between them.

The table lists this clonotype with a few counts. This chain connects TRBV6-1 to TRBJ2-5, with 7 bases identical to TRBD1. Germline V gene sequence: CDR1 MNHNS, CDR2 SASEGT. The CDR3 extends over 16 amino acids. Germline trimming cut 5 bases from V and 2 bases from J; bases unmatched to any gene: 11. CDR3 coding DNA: TGTGCCAGCAGTTGCGACAGGGATAGTGAACAAGAGACCCAGTACTTC. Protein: CASSCDRDSEQETQYF.

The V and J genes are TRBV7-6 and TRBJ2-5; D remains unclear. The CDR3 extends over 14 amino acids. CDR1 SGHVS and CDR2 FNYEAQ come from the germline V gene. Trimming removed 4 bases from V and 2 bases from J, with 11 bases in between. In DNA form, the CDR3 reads TGTGCCAGCAGCTCAACTGATTTTCAAGAGACCCAGTACTTC. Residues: CASSSTDFQETQYF.

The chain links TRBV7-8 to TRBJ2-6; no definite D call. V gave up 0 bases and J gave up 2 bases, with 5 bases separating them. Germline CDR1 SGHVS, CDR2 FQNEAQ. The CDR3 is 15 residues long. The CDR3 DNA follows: TGTGCCAGCAGCTTAGCTAGTACTGGGGCCAACGTCCTGACTTTC. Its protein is CASSLASTGANVLTF.

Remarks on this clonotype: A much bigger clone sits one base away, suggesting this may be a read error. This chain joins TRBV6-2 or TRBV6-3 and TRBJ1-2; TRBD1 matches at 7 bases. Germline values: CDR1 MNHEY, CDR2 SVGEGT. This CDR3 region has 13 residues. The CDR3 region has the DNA TGTGCCAGCGCCCGACAGGGTGACTATGGCTACGCCTTC. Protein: CASARQGDYGYAF.

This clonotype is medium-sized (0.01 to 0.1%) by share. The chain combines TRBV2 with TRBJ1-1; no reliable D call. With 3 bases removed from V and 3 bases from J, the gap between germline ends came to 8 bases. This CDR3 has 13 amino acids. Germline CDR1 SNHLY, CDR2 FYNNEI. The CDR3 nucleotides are TGTGCCAGCAGTGACTTGGAGTACACTGAAGCTTTCTTT. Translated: CASSDLEYTEAFF.

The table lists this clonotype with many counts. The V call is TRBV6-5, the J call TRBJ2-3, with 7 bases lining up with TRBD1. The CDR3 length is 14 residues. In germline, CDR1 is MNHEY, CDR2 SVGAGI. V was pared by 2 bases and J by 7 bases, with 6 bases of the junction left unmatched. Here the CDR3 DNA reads TGTGCCAGCAGTTACGGGACAGACGGAAATACGCAGTATTTT. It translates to CASSYGTDGNTQYF.

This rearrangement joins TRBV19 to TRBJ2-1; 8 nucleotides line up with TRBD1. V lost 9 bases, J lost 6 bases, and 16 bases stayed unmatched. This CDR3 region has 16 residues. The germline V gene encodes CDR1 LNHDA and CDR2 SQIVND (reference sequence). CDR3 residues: CASRKTTRGRVNEQFF. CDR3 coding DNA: TGTGCCAGCAGAAAGACAACCAGGGGGCGCGTCAATGAGCAGTTCTTC.

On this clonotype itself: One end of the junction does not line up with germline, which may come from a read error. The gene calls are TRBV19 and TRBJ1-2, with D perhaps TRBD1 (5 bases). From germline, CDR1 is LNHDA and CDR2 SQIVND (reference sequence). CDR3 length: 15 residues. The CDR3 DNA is TGTGCCAGTAAGATAGGGACGGTGACTAACTCTGGCTACACCTTC. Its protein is CASKIGTVTNSGYTF.

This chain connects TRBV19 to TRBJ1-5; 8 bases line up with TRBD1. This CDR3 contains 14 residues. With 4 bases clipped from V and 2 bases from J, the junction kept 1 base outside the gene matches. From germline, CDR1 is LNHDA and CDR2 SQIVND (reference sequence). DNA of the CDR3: TGTGCCAGTAGTACGACAGGGGGCAATCAGCCCCAGCATTTT. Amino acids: CASSTTGGNQPQHF.

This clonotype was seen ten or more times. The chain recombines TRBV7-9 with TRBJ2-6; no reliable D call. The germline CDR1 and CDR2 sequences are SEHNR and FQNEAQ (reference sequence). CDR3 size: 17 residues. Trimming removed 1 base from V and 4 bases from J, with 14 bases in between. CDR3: CASSLVFERTGANVLTF. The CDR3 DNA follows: TGTGCCAGCAGCTTAGTTTTCGAGAGGACCGGGGCCAACGTCCTGACTTTC.

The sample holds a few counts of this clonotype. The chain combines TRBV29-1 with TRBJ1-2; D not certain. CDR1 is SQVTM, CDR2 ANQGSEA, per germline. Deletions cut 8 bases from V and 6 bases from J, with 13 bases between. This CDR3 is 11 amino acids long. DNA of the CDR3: TGCAGCTCCGCTTCTGGCGATGGCTACACCTTC. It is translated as CSSASGDGYTF.

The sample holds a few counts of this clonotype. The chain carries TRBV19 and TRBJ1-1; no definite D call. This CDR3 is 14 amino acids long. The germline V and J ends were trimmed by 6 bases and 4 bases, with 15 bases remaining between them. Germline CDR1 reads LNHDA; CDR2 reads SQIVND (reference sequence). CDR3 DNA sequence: TGTGCCAGTAGCTCCCGGACGTTGAGCACTGAAGCTTTCTTT. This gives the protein CASSSRTLSTEAFF.

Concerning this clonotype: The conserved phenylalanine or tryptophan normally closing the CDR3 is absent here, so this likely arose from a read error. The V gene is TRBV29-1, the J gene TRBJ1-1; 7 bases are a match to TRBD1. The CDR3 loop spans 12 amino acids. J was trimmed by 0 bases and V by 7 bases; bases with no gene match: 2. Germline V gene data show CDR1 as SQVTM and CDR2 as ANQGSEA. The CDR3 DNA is TGCAGCGGGGACAGACTGAACACTGAAGCTTTCCTT. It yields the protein CSGDRLNTEAFL.

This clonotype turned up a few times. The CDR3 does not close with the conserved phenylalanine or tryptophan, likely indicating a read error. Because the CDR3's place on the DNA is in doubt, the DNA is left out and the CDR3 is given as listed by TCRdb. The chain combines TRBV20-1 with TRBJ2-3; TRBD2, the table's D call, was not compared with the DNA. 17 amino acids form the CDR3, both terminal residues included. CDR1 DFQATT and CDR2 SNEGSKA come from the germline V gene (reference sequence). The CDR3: CSARNLAGGTYEQYFGP.

In DNA, the CDR3 is TGTGCCAGTTCTTTGGCCGGGGAGCTGTTTTTT. Amino acid sequence: CASSLAGELFF. This rearrangement joins TRBV5-6 to TRBJ2-2; no definite D call. V dropped 8 bases and J dropped 6 bases, with 8 bases sitting between them. Germline V gives CDR1 SGHDT, CDR2 YYEEEE. This CDR3 is built from 11 residues.

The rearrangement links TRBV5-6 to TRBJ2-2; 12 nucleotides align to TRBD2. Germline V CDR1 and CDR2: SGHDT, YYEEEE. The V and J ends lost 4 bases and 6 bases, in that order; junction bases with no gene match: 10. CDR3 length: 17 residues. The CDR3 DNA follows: TGTGCCAGCAGCCAACCGGGACTAGCGGGTCGAGCCGGGGAGCTGTTTTTT. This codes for CASSQPGLAGRAGELFF.

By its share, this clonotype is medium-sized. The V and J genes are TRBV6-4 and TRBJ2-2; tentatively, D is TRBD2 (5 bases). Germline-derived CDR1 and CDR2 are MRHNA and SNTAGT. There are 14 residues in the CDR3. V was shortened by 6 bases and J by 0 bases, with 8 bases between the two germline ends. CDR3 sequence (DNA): TGTGCCAGCAGAGCGGTATCGAACACCGGGGAGCTGTTTTTT. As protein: CASRAVSNTGELFF.

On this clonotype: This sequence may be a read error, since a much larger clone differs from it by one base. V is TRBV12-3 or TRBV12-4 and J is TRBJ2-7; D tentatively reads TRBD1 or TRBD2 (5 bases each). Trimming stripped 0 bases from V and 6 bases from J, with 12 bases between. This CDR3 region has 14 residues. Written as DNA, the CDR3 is TGTGCCAGCAGTTTAGCGGGGCTAGCCCGCGAGCAGTACTTC. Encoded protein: CASSLAGLAREQYF.

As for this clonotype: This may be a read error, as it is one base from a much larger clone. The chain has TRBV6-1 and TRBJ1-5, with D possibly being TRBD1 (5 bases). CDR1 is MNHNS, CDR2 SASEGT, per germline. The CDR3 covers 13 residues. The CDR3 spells CASSVGVEQLQHF. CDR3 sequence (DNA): TGTGCCAGCAGTGTAGGGGTGGAACAGCTCCAGCATTTT.

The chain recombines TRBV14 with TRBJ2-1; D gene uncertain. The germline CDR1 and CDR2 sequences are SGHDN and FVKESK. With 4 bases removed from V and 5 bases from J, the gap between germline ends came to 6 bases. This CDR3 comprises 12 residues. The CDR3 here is CASSRLHNEQFF. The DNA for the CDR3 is TGTGCCAGCAGCCGGCTCCACAATGAGCAGTTCTTC.